The sequence of this TCR beta chain was determined in a study of blood T cell repertoires in COVID-19. Study-level background: The cDNA or gDNA used as material had been derived from T cells, B-cell-depleted T cells, or PBMCs.

TCRdb's table, derived via immunoSEQ multiplex PCR, lists solely in-frame clones and lacks some. The sample shows under 150,000 clones, 79% of them seen only once. Trimming pared 2 bases from V and 6 bases from J, leaving 13 bases between. This CDR3 spans 14 amino acids. The germline V gene has CDR1 SGHTA and CDR2 FQGNSA. The sequenced material came from peripheral blood. The receptor was derived from a man aged 55 to 70 with acute or convalescent COVID-19. The chain recombines TRBV7-2 with TRBJ1-2; possible D gene TRBD1, 5 bases. The CDR3 protein is CASSLRGDENGYTF. CDR3 coding DNA: TGTGCCAGCAGCTTACGGGGGGACGAAAATGGCTACACCTTC.